This T cell receptor beta chain stems from a study of T cell responses to AZD1222 COVID-19 vaccine. A note on this clone: Its antigen is as yet unknown.

V shed 4 bases and J 6 bases; nucleotides not matched to a gene: 24. CDR3 length: 20 amino acids. Germline CDR1 and CDR2: SGHRS and YFSETQ. Study observations and caveats: Within unmutated variant regions lay the reported targets of nearly half of spike-specific TCRs.

Measured with immunoSEQ multiplex PCR; TCRdb has only the in-frame clones, and not every one. The sample consists of around 94,000 clones, about 85% of them appearing once. This TCR came from an adult who received the AZD1222 COVID-19 vaccine. The V and J genes are TRBV5-1 and TRBJ2-1, with TRBD2 identical over 8 bases. The source material was peripheral blood, sampled 28 days after the second AZD1222 dose. In DNA form, the CDR3 reads TGCGCCAGCAGCCGGGGGCAGAGTAGACTACCGGGACTAGGGCGCAATGAGCAGTTCTTC. The encoded protein is CASSRGQSRLPGLGRNEQFF.